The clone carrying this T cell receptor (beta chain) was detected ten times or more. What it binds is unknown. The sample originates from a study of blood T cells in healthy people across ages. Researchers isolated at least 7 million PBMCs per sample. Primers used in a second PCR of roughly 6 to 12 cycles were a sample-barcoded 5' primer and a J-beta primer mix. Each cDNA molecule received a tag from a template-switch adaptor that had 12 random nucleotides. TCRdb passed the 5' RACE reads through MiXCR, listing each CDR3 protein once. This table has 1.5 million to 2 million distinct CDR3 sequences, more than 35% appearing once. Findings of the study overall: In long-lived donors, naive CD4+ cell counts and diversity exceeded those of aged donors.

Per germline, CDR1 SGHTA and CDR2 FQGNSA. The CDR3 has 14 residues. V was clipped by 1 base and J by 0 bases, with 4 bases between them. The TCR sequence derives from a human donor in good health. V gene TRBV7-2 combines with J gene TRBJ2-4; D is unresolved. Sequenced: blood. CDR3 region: CASSLGIAKNIQYF. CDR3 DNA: TGTGCCAGCAGCTTAGGGATAGCCAAAAACATTCAGTACTTC.